The sequence of this T cell receptor (beta chain) was determined in a study of blood T cell repertoires in COVID-19. Whole-study context: T cells, B-cell-depleted T cells, or PBMCs provided the cDNA or gDNA that served as material.

The CDR3 sequence is 15 residues long. The germline CDR1 and CDR2 sequences are ENHRY and SYGVKD. V was pared by 3 bases and J by 1 base, with 5 bases of the junction left unmatched. Repertoires were generated with immunoSEQ multiplex PCR, while TCRdb's copy carries only in-frame clones and drops some. The sample holds 200,000 or so clones, 75% to 90% seen once. The origin of this receptor is a man aged 65-85 years with active or convalescent COVID-19. The V gene is TRBV10-3, the J gene TRBJ2-7; 8 bases are a match to TRBD2. Input material: peripheral blood. For the CDR3, the DNA is TGTGCCATCAGTGACCCGGGACTAGGGTCCTACGAGCAGTACTTC. Translation: CAISDPGLGSYEQYF.